This TCR beta chain was identified during a study of blood T cell repertoires in COVID-19. The wider study: Acute and convalescent COVID-19 samples came from the United States, Italy and Spain. Sources were T cells, B-cell-depleted T cells, or PBMCs; the material itself was cDNA or gDNA.

Original data processing: Estimation of nucleated cell counts was performed using reference gene primer amplification. Only in-frame clones appear in the TCRdb table, and some are missing; sequencing was by immunoSEQ multiplex PCR. V and J calls and clone size are those listed in that table; D and trimming were worked out from the DNA. The table records about 220,000 clones, approximately 85% of them present only once. Germline V lookup: CDR1 MNHEY, CDR2 SVGAGI. V lost 7 bases to trimming and J lost 5 bases; unmatched junction nucleotides: 5. The CDR3 has 14 residues. The chain employs TRBV6-5 and TRBJ2-5, with 12 positions matching TRBD2. This TCR derives from an older woman with COVID-19, enrolled during active disease. Sequences were obtained from peripheral blood. The CDR3 sequence is CASTSGGALETQYF. The DNA for the CDR3 is TGTGCCAGCACTAGCGGGGGGGCCCTGGAGACCCAGTACTTC.